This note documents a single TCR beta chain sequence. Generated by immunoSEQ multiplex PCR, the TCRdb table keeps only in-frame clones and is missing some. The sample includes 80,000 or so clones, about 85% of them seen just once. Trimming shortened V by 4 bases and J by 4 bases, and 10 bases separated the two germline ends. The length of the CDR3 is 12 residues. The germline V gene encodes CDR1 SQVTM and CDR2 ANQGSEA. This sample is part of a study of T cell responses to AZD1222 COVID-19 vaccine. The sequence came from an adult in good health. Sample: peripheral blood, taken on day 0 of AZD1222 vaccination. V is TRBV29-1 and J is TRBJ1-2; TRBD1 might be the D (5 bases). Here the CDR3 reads CSVGDGRYGYTF. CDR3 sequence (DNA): TGCAGCGTTGGGGACGGCCGCTATGGCTACACCTTC.